This T cell receptor beta chain was sequenced in a study of tumor-infiltrating lymphocytes in primary liver carcinoma. Study-wide background: The number of productive TCRbeta reads per sample ranged from roughly 3.65 to 7.13 million and was similar across tissue types.

TCR beta cDNA was prepared out of approximately 470 ng total RNA by means of a constant-region primer. Nested multiplex PCR, run for three rounds with slightly modified ARM-PCR, yielded TCR beta libraries. With TRBV1-TRBV30 forward primers and a C-beta reverse primer, the first two PCR rounds were run for approximately 10 cycles each. TCRdb reprocessed the multiplex PCR reads with MiXCR, giving one entry per CDR3 protein. The table shows about 84,000 distinct CDR3 sequences, with 60% to 75% occurring only once. CDR1 is SQVTM and CDR2 is ANQGSEA in the germline V gene. The CDR3 loop spans 15 amino acids. This clonotype was seen just once. At one end, the junction sequence differs from germline, possibly due to a read error. It was from around 20-30 mg of unsorted bulk tissue that RNA and DNA were co-extracted.

Material for sequencing was liver tumor tissue from sampling region 1. The subset denotes: tumor region T1, superior pole. The J gene is TRBJ2-2, the V gene TRBV29-1, with 7 bases aligning to TRBD2. This sequence originates from a middle-aged man with primary liver carcinoma and hepatitis B virus infection. CDR3 sequence: CSVEDAAGANGELFF. The CDR3 DNA reads TGCAGCGTCGAAGACGCCGCGGGAGCCAACGGGGAGCTGTTTTTT.